The TCR beta chain under discussion was sequenced for a study of cytomegalovirus exposure and HLA in healthy donors. Primers: 60 Vbeta forward and 13 Jbeta reverse. Here immunoSEQ multiplex PCR was the method, and the copy in TCRdb shows in-frame clones only, minus some. The sample lists over 150,000 clones, around 68% occurring once. From germline, CDR1 is SGDLS and CDR2 YYNGEE. Trimming left V 4 bases short and J 2 bases short, with 17 bases between. The CDR3 loop spans 16 amino acids. Source material: PBMCs. This sequence originates from a woman in her thirties or forties in good health and CMV-seropositive. The chain links TRBV9 to TRBJ2-3; possible D gene TRBD2, 7 bases. Here the CDR3 reads CASSSRLGGPTDTQYF. The CDR3 region has the DNA TGTGCCAGCAGCTCGCGACTGGGGGGGCCCACAGATACGCAGTATTTT.